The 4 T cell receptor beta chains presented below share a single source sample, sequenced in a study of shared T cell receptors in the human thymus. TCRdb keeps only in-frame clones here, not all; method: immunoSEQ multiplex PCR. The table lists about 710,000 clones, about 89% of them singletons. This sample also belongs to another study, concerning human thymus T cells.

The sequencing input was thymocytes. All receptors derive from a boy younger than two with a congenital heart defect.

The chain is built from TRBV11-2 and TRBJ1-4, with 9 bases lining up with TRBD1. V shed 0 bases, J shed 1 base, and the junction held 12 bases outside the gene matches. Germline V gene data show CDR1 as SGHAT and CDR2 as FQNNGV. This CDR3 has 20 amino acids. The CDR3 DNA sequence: TGTGCCAGCAGCTTAGACCACCGGGACAGGGAAAGTCTAACTAATGAAAAACTGTTTTTT. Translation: CASSLDHRDRESLTNEKLFF.

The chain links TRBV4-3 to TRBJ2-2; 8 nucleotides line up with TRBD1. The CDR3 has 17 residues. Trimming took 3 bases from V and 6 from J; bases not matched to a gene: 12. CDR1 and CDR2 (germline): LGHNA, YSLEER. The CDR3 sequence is CASSHRQGLGSPGELFF. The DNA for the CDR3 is TGCGCCAGCAGCCATCGACAGGGGTTGGGGTCGCCCGGGGAGCTGTTTTTT.

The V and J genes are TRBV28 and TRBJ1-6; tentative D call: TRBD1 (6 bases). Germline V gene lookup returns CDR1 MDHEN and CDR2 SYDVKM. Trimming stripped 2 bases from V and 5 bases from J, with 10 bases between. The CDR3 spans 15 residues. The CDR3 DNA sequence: TGTGCCAGCAGTTTACCGGACAGCCATAATTCACCCCTCCACTTT. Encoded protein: CASSLPDSHNSPLHF.

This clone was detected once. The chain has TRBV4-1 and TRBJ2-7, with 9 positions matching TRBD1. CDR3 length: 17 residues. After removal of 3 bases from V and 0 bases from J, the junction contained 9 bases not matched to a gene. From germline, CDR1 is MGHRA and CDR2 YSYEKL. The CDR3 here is CASSHPSGTGYSYEQYF. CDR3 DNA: TGCGCCAGCAGCCACCCGTCCGGGACAGGGTACTCCTACGAGCAGTACTTC.